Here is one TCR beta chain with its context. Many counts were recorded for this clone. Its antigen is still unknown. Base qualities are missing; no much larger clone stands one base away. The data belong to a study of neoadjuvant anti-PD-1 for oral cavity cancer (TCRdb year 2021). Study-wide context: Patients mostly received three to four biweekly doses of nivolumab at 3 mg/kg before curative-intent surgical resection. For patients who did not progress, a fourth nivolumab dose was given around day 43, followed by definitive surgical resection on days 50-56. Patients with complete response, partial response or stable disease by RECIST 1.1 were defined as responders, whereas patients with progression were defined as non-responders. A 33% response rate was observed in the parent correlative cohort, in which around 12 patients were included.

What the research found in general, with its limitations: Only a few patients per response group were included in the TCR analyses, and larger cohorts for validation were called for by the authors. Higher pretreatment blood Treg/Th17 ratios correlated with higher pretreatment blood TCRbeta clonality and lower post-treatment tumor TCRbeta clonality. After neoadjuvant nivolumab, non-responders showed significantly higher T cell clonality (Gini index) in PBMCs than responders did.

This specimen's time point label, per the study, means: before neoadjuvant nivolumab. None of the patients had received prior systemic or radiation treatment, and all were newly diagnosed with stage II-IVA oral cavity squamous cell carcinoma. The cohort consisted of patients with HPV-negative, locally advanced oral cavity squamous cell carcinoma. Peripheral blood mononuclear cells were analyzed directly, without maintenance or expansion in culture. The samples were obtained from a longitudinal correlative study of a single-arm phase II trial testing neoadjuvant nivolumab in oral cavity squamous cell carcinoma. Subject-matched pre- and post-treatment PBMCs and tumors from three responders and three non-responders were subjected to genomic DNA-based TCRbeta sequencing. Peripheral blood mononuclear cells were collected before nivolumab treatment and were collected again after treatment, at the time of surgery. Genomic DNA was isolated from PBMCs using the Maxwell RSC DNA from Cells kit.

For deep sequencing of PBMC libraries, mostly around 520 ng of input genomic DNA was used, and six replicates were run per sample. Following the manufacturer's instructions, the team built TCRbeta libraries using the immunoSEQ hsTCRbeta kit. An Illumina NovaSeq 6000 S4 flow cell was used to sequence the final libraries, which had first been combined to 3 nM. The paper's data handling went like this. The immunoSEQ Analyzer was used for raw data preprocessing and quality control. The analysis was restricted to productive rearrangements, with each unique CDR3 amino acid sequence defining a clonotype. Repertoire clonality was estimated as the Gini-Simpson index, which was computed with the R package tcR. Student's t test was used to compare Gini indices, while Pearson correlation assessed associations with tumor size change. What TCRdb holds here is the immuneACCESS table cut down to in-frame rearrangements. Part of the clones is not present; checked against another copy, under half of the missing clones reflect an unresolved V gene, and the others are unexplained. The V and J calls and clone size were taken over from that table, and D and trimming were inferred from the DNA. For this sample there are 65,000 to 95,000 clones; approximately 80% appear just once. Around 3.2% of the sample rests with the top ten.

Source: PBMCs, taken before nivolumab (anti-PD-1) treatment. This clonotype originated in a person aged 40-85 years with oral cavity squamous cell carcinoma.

CDR3 protein: CASSWGLGLVQQYF. The nucleotides are TGTGCCAGCAGCTGGGGTCTAGGCCTGGTTCAGCAGTACTTC. The chain is assembled from TRBV28 and TRBJ2-7; no D gene can be assigned with confidence. V loses 6 bases, J loses 8 bases, and the germline ends lie 20 bases apart. CDR1 MDHEN and CDR2 SYDVKM are derived from the germline V gene. The cysteine opens and the phenylalanine closes a CDR3 of 14 amino acids. This entry keeps only the CDR3 DNA: 42 bases, framed from base 1. Where the CDR3 stops, the reference TRBV28 and TRBJ2-7 genes take over; the full variable domain is DVKVTQSSRYLVKRTGEKVFLECVQDMDHENMFWYRQDPGLGLRLIYFSYDVKMKEKGDIPEGYSVSREKKERFSLILESASTNQTSMYLCASSWGLGLVQQYFGPGTRLTVT.